This T cell receptor beta chain comes out of a study of T cell repertoires in cytomegalovirus infection. This clonotype appeared a few times. Its antigen is as yet unknown. Germline CDR1 SGHVT, CDR2 SQSDAQ. The V and J ends lost 8 bases and 0 bases respectively, with 13 bases between them. The CDR3 covers 14 residues. TCRdb reprocessed the reads via MiXCR and lists one record per CDR3 protein. The sample lists approximately 600,000 distinct CDR3 sequences; approximately 40% were seen once. The origin of this receptor is a human donor in good health (CMV status not recorded). Some clones in this sample may be carry-over from other donors' samples. The gene calls are TRBV7-4 and TRBJ2-5; D might be TRBD1 (6 bases). The specimen was cultured PBMCs, collected from culture after CMV antigen stimulation. The CDR3 bases are TGTGCCAGCGAGGACAAGGGGGACCAAGAGACCCAGTACTTC. Translation: CASEDKGDQETQYF.